This TCR beta chain appears in the sequencing data of a study of blood T cell repertoires in COVID-19. Germline V gene lookup returns CDR1 ENHRY and CDR2 SYGVKD. V lost 4 bases, J lost 5 bases, and 18 bases lay in between. The CDR3 runs 15 residues. Profiled with immunoSEQ multiplex PCR; TCRdb holds only in-frame clones, not every one. Here the sample spans over 120,000 clones, almost 80% being singletons. The TCR originated in a woman aged 50 to 60 who had recovered from COVID-19. Sequences were obtained from PBMCs or T cells enriched from blood (not recorded which). The chain is built from TRBV10-3 and TRBJ2-7, with D possibly being TRBD2 (6 bases). The CDR3 protein is CAISGRERGGDEQYF. The CDR3 DNA reads as TGTGCCATCAGTGGGAGGGAAAGGGGAGGAGACGAGCAGTACTTC.